This T cell receptor (beta chain) was identified in a study of cytomegalovirus exposure and HLA in healthy donors (dated by TCRdb to about 2017). Regarding the complete study: According to an earlier analysis of around 600 of the donors, 150 million to 200 million T cells yielded 117 million unique TCR beta sequences and 276 Gb of sequence data. An earlier analysis of around 580 of the donors used high-throughput TCR beta sequencing to judge whether each TCR beta V gene segment behaved as functional or pseudogenic. Donor age, sex, ethnicity and CMV serostatus were collected together with the repertoire data. About 5 DR-DQ haplotypes were handled as single units for association and clustering, since linkage in the cohort was strong. The number of donors typed differed by locus, with roughly 629-640 for A, B, C, DRB1 and DQB1, 522 for DQA1, 600 to 610 for DPA1, and some 440 for DPB1. Rather than drawing on any new phenotypic data, the later analysis identified candidate immune exposures from TCR beta sequences and the way those sequences occurred across donors. Across approximately 400 genotyped donors of the cohort, an average of approximately 240,000 unique TCR beta nucleotide sequences per donor were sequenced, and roughly a sixth of those sequences were non-productive. A later genetic analysis took genome-wide SNP genotypes for about 65% of the 666 donors and used that subset as a discovery cohort. All discovery cohort repertoires had been generated on a single sequencing platform. In addition to the first cohort of around 670 subjects, a separate validation cohort of 120 different subjects was used. About 280 gigabases of sequencing data and around 90 million unique TCR sequences made up an early release that covered approximately 700 HLA-typed donors. The study aimed to test whether signatures of past pathogen exposure could be identified by cataloging public T cell receptors. To predict cytomegalovirus infection status, the study combined high-throughput TCR immunosequencing, statistical association of individual TCRs with disease status, and machine learning. Class I and class II HLA loci were covered by the typing at four-digit resolution. The study profiled the T cell repertoires of hundreds of subjects by immunosequencing and related them to cytomegalovirus serostatus. A later analysis re-examined previously published TCR beta repertoires from 610 or so donors and added high-resolution HLA genotyping to investigate patterns of TCR occurrence. Of the roughly 410 genotyped donors, 80% to 90% were placed in the genetic ancestry cluster associated with self-reported Caucasian donors. Overall study outcomes, separate from this receptor: In a later analysis, TCR association rates were found to vary across HLA loci, with the most associated TCRs seen for DRB1 alleles and the fewest for HLA-C alleles. Assigning TCR associations to individual alleles was difficult when HLA alleles, especially DR and DQ, strongly co-occurred. Sequencing depth was assumed to be roughly uniform across donors in the presence/absence analyses, though that assumption may not hold. A further reported finding was that TCR beta sequences accurately predicted the HLA-A and HLA-B alleles for most subjects in the first cohort. In vitro tests confirmed that a few of the cytomegalovirus-associated TCR beta chains recognize cytomegalovirus antigens. Broadly in line with IMGT annotations, most TCR beta V segments showed up in productive rearrangements about 87% or about 30% of the time in an earlier analysis of 587 of the donors. It was suggested by the authors that the approach could potentially be generalized to other disease states and immunological phenotypes. This cohort had only TCR beta chains sequenced, and the lack of alpha or paired-chain data limited which features could be detected. A total of 164 TCR beta chains were listed by the study as associated with cytomegalovirus. In a later genetic analysis, a missense DCLRE1C variant was associated with V-gene and J-gene trimming of TCR beta chains, and the association was replicated in an independent cohort. The classifier was reported to diagnose cytomegalovirus status with high specificity and sensitivity in both the original and validation cohorts. A cluster of highly shared sequence variants was judged likely to be a technical artifact of the sequencing pipeline. A later analysis associated some 17,000 TCR beta sequences with specific HLA alleles at a false discovery rate of 0.05. A later analysis found that HLA-associated TCR beta chains were more clonally expanded and had lower generation probabilities than equally common non-associated chains. The only immune exposure information available for the cohort was CMV serostatus. According to a later analysis, parvovirus B19, influenza, CMV and Epstein-Barr virus appeared linked to several top co-occurrence clusters. Linkage disequilibrium might explain the correlated functional status among segregating V segments, but an unknown experimental factor could not be excluded. The earlier analysis of fewer than 750 of the donors excluded roughly 17 rarely observed V segments, including chromosome 9 orphons, because counts were too low. Compared with the roughly 720-donor mean, donors in an Asian-associated ancestry cluster had fewer N-insertions in productive TCRs, according to a later genetic analysis. Across donors, most TCR sequences were observed very rarely, whereas some public TCRs were present in many individuals. In a later analysis, most CMV-associated TCR beta chains were found to appear HLA-restricted, with HLA associations seemingly driven largely by CMV exposure. Because HLA typing was unavailable for some donors at each locus, only the typed subset was used in association tests.

Library prep was done by the immunoSEQ multiplex PCR assay. The multiplex PCR relied on a mix of 60 forward primers for TCR Vbeta segments and 13 reverse primers for TCR Jbeta segments. Amplification of the CDR3 region of rearranged TCR beta genes was performed with a multiplex PCR assay on genomic DNA. The Illumina HiSeq System was used to sequence the amplified TCR beta libraries as 87-base-pair reads. Regarding the original processing steps: A later analysis tallied some 79 million unique TCR beta chains across the approximately 670 repertoires, and around 12 million of those chains were shared by two or more donors. Raw reads were error-corrected and collapsed into unique sequences with a nearest-neighbor algorithm that merged closely related sequences to remove PCR and sequencing errors. V, D and J gene segments were assigned by aligning CDR3 sequences to IMGT reference sequences. Each retained sequence needed at least a six-nucleotide match to both a V gene segment and a J gene segment. Rearrangements were called productive when the CDR3 lacked stop codons and stayed in frame with V and J; all others were non-productive. Following IMGT convention, CDR3 was defined as the stretch from the second conserved V-encoded cysteine up to the conserved J-encoded phenylalanine. In an earlier analysis of some 550 of the donors, sequences lacking an unambiguous match to a single V gene segment were excluded. An earlier analysis of fewer than 650 of the donors classified V segments as functional when productive rearrangements were above 56.7% and as segregating when the standard deviation between donors was above 5%. To diagnose cytomegalovirus status from the catalog of TCR beta chain sequences, a statistical classification framework was built. A later analysis assigned V and J genes by comparing TCR nucleotide sequences with IMGT/GENE-DB human TR gene sequences. Using the TCRdist pipeline, a later analysis assigned CDR3 sequences along with most-parsimonious VDJ recombination scenarios. In a later analysis, each TCR beta chain was defined by its CDR3 amino acid sequence together with its V-gene family, and reads lacking a unique V-gene family were excluded. In a later analysis, 450 to 600 highly shared, low-generation-probability nucleotide sequences were removed to address suspected cross-contamination and a sequencing artifact. A later analysis calculated a clonal expansion index for each public chain from normalized within-repertoire ranks of inferred template counts. In a later analysis, generation probabilities were computed using a VDJ recombination model fitted to out-of-frame rearrangements, and the results were checked against IGoR. In a later analysis, TCR-TCR, TCR-HLA and TCR-CMV co-occurrence was scored with hypergeometric tests, and a repertoire-size bias correction was applied to TCR pairs. A later analysis estimated false discovery rates by permuting HLA or CMV assignments 20 times. In a later analysis, co-occurring TCRs were grouped using DBSCAN, with TCRdist sequence similarity added in when clustering inside HLA-allele-positive subsets. Repertoires with fewer than 30,000 or more than 120,000 public chains were left out of co-occurrence clustering, as were a handful of repertoires with anomalous nucleotide sharing. TCRdb took this table from immuneACCESS and kept in-frame rearrangements with V and J called. Such tables lack part of the clones; where checked against another copy, unresolved V genes explain under half of the gap, and the rest is unexplained. V, J and clone size are taken as reported in that table, and D and trimming were inferred from the DNA itself. In all, the sample holds under 110,000 clones, and approximately 80% of those were seen once. In total, the top ten clones hold 1.5% to 2% of the sample.

In total, more than 500 healthy bone marrow donors made up the cohort. All cohort members were sampled while nominally healthy, although unrecorded immune exposures were likely present. The donor tested CMV seronegative and was one of the 352 seronegative cohort members. Every donor gave a peripheral blood sample, and the peripheral blood mononuclear cells from that sample were used for TCR beta sequencing. Genomic DNA was extracted from the blood cell samples with the Qiagen DNeasy Blood Extraction Kit. As for this clone: Which antigen it targets is not known. One base away there is no much larger clone; base qualities are not given.

Material: PBMCs. The clonotype originates from a man aged 50 or older in good health and CMV-seronegative.

In nucleotides, the sequence is TGCGCCAGCAGCTTGGGTAGGCGGGGGCCTGGAGAGACCCAGTACTTC. This translates into CASSLGRRGPGETQYF. The chain was built from TRBV5-1 and TRBJ2-5, with TRBD2 perhaps the D gene, on 7 matching bases. A distance of 16 bases separates the germline ends of V and J, which lose 0 bases and 4 bases respectively. According to the germline V gene, CDR1 reads SGHRS and CDR2 reads YFSETQ. Including cysteine and phenylalanine, the CDR3 has 16 amino acids. The kept DNA is CDR3 alone, 48 bases in frame from the first base. Supplemented by the reference TRBV5-1 and TRBJ2-5 proteins around the CDR3, the complete variable domain is KAGVTQTPRYLIKTRGQQVTLSCSPISGHRSVSWYQQTPGQGLQFLFEYFSETQRNKGNFPGRFSGRQFSNSRSEMNVSTLELGDSALYLCASSLGRRGPGETQYFGPGTRLLVL.